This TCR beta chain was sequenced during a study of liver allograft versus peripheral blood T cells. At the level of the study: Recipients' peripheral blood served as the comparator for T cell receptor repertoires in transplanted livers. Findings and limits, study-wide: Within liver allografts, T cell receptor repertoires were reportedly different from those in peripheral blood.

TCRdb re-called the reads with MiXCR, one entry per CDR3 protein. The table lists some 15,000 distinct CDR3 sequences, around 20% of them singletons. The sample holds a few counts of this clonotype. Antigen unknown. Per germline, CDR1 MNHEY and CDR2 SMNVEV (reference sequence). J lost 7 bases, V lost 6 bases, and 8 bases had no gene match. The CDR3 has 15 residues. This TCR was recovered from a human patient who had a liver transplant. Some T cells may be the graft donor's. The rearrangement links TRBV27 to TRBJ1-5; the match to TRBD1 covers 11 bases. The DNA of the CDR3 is TGTGCCAGCAGCGGGACAGGGGGTAATCGCCAGCCCCAGCATTTT. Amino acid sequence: CASSGTGGNRQPQHF.